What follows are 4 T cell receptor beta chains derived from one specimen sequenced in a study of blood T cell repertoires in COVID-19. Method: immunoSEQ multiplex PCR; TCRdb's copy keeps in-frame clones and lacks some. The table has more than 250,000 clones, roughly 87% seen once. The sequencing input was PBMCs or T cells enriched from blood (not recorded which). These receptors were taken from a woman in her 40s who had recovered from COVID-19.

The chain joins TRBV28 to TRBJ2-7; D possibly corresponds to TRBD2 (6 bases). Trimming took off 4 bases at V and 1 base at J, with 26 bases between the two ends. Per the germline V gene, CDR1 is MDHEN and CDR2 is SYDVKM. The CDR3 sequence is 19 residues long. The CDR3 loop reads CASSSIGLSWAPGSYEQYF. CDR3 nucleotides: TGTGCCAGCAGTTCCATCGGACTAAGTTGGGCCCCAGGGTCCTACGAGCAGTACTTC.

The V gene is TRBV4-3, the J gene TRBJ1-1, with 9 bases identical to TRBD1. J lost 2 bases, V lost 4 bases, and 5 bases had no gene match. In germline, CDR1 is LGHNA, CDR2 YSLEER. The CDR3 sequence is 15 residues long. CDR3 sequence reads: CASSLDRGRNTEAFF. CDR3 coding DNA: TGCGCCAGCAGCCTGGACAGGGGAAGAAACACTGAAGCTTTCTTT.

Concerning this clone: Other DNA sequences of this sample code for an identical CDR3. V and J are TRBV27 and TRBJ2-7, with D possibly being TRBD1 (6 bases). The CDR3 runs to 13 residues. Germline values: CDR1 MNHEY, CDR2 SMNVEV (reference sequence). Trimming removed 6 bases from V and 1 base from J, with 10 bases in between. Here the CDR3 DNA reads TGTGCCAGCAGCTTAACAGGGTCCTACGAGCAGTACTTC. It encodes CASSLTGSYEQYF.

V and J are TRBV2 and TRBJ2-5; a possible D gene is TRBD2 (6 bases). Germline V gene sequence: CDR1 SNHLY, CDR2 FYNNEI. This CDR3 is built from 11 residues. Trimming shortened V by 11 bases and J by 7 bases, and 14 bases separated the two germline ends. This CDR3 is CAVGPGGTQYF. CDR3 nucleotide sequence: TGTGCCGTCGGCCCCGGGGGGACCCAGTACTTC.